A selection of T cell receptor beta chains follows, all from one sample in a study of control samples from healthy donors and cancer patients. Here immunoSEQ multiplex PCR was the method, and the copy in TCRdb shows in-frame clones only, minus some. The sample holds approximately 83,000 clones; 93% are singletons and the top ten take 1.5%. The sequencing sample was made of blood. The source of these receptors is a woman aged 25-40 years in good health. CDR3s include the opening cysteine and the closing phenylalanine or tryptophan. A D gene is named only where the DNA matches it firmly. Clone sizes are given selectively: once, few, many, or a class where the clone is expanded.

CASSEKAGGGDTQYF	TGTGCCAGCAGTGAAAAAGCGGGAGGGGGAGATACGCAGTATTTT	TRBJ2-3	NA	TRBD2	TRBV6-1
CASSQEIDEQYF	TGTGCCAGCAGCCAAGAGATAGACGAGCAGTACTTC	TRBJ2-7	once	NA	TRBV14
CSVPNSGVKAFF	TGCAGCGTCCCTAATTCGGGGGTGAAAGCTTTCTTT	TRBJ1-1	NA	NA	TRBV29-1
CASSARTGGGYNEQFF	TGTGCCAGCAGCGCCAGGACAGGGGGCGGTTACAATGAGCAGTTCTTC	TRBJ2-1	NA	TRBD1	TRBV7-2
CASSQGRNTEAFF	TGTGCCAGCAGTCAGGGGCGAAACACTGAAGCTTTCTTT	TRBJ1-1	once	NA	TRBV27
CASRADSSYNSPLHF	TGTGCCAGCAGAGCTGACAGCTCCTATAATTCACCCCTCCACTTT	TRBJ1-6	NA	NA	TRBV2
CASRDRVTGELFF	TGTGCCAGCAGAGACCGCGTGACCGGGGAGCTGTTTTTT	TRBJ2-2	NA	NA	TRBV27
CASSQNPQGAGQPQHF	TGTGCCAGCAGCCAAAACCCACAGGGGGCGGGTCAGCCCCAGCATTTT	TRBJ1-5	few	TRBD1	TRBV3-1/TRBV3-2
CASSEGAYSYNEQFF	TGTGCCAGCTCAGAGGGGGCCTACTCCTACAATGAGCAGTTCTTC	TRBJ2-1	NA	TRBD1	TRBV6-5
CASSEATGWPETQYF	TGTGCCAGCAGTGAGGCGACAGGGTGGCCTGAGACCCAGTACTTC	TRBJ2-5	NA	TRBD1	TRBV6-1
CASKQLGSSYNSPLHF	TGTGCCAGCAAACAACTGGGGAGCTCCTATAATTCACCCCTCCACTTT	TRBJ1-6	once	NA	TRBV28
CASSPYLENGYTF	TGTGCCAGCAGCCCATACTTGGAGAATGGCTACACCTTC	TRBJ1-2	NA	NA	TRBV7-2
CASSVGYNQPQHF	TGTGCCAGCAGTGTGGGATACAATCAGCCCCAGCATTTT	TRBJ1-5	once	NA	TRBV2
CASGWGQGISPLHF	TGTGCCAGCGGGTGGGGACAGGGGATTTCACCCCTCCACTTT	TRBJ1-6	NA	TRBD1	TRBV6-5
CAISQSMGLAYYNEQFF	TGTGCCATCAGTCAATCCATGGGTCTAGCATACTACAATGAGCAGTTCTTC	TRBJ2-1	NA	NA	TRBV10-3
CASSLAGYGYTF	TGTGCCAGCAGTTTAGCGGGTTATGGCTACACCTTC	TRBJ1-2	few	NA	TRBV12-3/TRBV12-4